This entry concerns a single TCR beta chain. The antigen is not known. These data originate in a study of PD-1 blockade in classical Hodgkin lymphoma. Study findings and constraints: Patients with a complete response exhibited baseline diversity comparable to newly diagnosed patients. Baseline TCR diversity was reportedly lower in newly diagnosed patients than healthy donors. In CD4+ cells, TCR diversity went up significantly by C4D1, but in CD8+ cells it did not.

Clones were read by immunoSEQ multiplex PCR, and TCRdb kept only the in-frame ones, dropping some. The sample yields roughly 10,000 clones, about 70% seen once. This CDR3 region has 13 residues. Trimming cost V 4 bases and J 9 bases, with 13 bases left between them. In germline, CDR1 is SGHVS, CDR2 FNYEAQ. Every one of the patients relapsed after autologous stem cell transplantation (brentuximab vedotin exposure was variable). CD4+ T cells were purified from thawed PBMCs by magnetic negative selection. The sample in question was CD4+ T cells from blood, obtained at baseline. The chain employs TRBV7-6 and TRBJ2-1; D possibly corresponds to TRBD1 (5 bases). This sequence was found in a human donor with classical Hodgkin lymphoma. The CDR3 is CASSSAEGVEQFF. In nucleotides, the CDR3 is TGTGCCAGCAGCTCCGCGGAAGGGGTTGAGCAGTTCTTC. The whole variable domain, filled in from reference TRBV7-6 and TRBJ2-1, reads GAGVSQSPRYKVTKRGQDVALRCDPISGHVSLYWYRQALGQGPEFLTYFNYEAQQDKSGLPNDRFSAERPEGSISTLTIQRTEQRDSAMYRCASSSAEGVEQFFGPGTRLTVL.